Detailed here is one TCR beta chain. Its antigen is currently unknown. This specimen belongs to a study of CD8+ T cells in alopecia areata. Study background: The share of scalp area affected provided the severity score for treated patients. Study observations and caveats: Higher clonality and more expanded CD8+ clones appeared in lesional than normal scalp.

Noted treatment: oral pan-JAK inhibitor, 5-10 mg twice daily. Investigators sorted PBMCs to obtain both CD4+ and CD8+ T cells. The germline V gene encodes CDR1 SGHVS and CDR2 FNYEAQ. There are 16 residues in the CDR3. The V gene end was trimmed by 5 bases and the J gene end by 2 bases; junction bases not matched to a gene: 7. Isolated RNA was reverse transcribed into cDNA used as the sequencing template. The protocol was immunoSEQ multiplex PCR, while the TCRdb copy is restricted to in-frame clones and leaves out a portion. Of 95,000 to 110,000 clones in the sample, 86% were seen once. The origin of this receptor is a human donor with alopecia areata. The source material was CD8+ T cells sorted from blood, sampled around week 31, from a patient treated with tofacitinib. This sequence joins TRBV7-6 and TRBJ2-7; 12 bases agree with TRBD1. CDR3 sequence: CASSIWDRGRPYEQYF. Written as DNA, the CDR3 is TGTGCCAGCAGCATATGGGACAGGGGGCGCCCCTACGAGCAGTACTTC.